The T cell receptor beta chain described here comes from a study of blood T cell repertoires in COVID-19. After removal of 2 bases from V and 3 bases from J, the junction contained 0 bases not matched to a gene. Looked up from germline, CDR1 is SGHNT and CDR2 is YENEEA. The CDR3 runs to 14 residues. Assay used: immunoSEQ multiplex PCR; TCRdb lists only in-frame clones, some missing. The sample carries about 140,000 clones, 65% to 90% recorded once. Sequencing was carried out using peripheral blood. The clonotype comes from a man aged 50 to 59 with acute or convalescent COVID-19. The V gene is TRBV11-3, the J gene TRBJ2-2; 7 nucleotides line up with TRBD1. CDR3 region: CASSLTGDTGELFF. The DNA of the CDR3 is TGTGCCAGCAGCTTAACAGGGGACACCGGGGAGCTGTTTTTT. The whole variable domain, filled in from reference TRBV11-3 and TRBJ2-2, reads EAGVVQSPRYKIIEKKQPVAFWCNPISGHNTLYWYLQNLGQGPELLIRYENEEAVDDSQLPKDRFSAERLKGVDSTLKIQPAELGDSAVYLCASSLTGDTGELFFGEGSRLTVL.